These 13 T cell receptor beta chains were sequenced from one sample in a study of CD8 T cells in ankylosing spondylitis listed by TCRdb under 2017. Libraries were prepared through 5' RACE. Sequencing used an Illumina HiSeq 2500. The public reads were quality trimmed at Q25 with fastp and then assembled into clones with MiXCR by TCRdb, keeping productive beta chains. When rows share a CDR3 protein, they turn into one entry using the most common DNA and genes. Across this sample there are 310,000 or so distinct CDR3 sequences, with 15% to 20% seen only once. The ten largest make up 7.8% of the sample. The sequencing input was blood, either unsorted or a sorted T cell fraction (not recorded which). The source of these receptors is a male donor with ankylosing spondylitis or in good health (not recorded which).

This clonotype was recorded only once. This rearrangement joins TRBV28 to TRBJ1-1; 7 bases line up with TRBD1. Germline CDR1 reads MDHEN; CDR2 reads SYDVKM. V shed 6 bases, J shed 5 bases, and the junction held 12 bases outside the gene matches. The CDR3 runs to 15 residues. The CDR3 DNA is TGTGCCAGCAGCCCCACCAAGACAGGGAGGACTGAAGCTTTCTTT. It yields the protein CASSPTKTGRTEAFF.

V is TRBV12-3 or TRBV12-4 and J is TRBJ2-3, with 8 bases aligning to TRBD2. CDR3 length: 13 residues. J lost 5 bases, V lost 6 bases, and 4 bases had no gene match. The CDR3 DNA reads as TGTGCCAGCAGGGGACTAGAACTAGATACGCAGTATTTT. This codes for CASRGLELDTQYF.

The sample holds a few counts of this clonotype. The chain couples TRBV7-9 to TRBJ2-5; D gene ambiguous. The CDR3 runs 14 residues. V was shortened by 2 bases and J by 1 base, with 8 bases between the two germline ends. Germline V gene lookup returns CDR1 SEHNR and CDR2 FQNEAQ (reference sequence). The CDR3: CASSLWGFQETQYF. Written as DNA, the CDR3 is TGTGCCAGCAGCTTATGGGGTTTCCAAGAGACCCAGTACTTC. The full variable domain, in which reference TRBV7-9 and TRBJ2-5 provide the parts outside the CDR3, is DTGVSQNPRHKITKRGQNVTFRCDPISEHNRLYWYRQTLGQGPEFLTYFQNEAQLEKSRLLSDRFSAERPKGSFSTLEIQRTEQGDSAMYLCASSLWGFQETQYFGPGTRLLVL.

This clonotype has ten or more counts. The chain has TRBV5-1 and TRBJ2-1; unclear D gene. The V end lost 4 bases, the J end lost 0 bases, and 8 bases lay between the germline ends. CDR1 and CDR2 (germline): SGHRS, YFSETQ. This CDR3 spans 14 amino acids. CDR3 region: CASSPPGSYNEQFF. In DNA form, the CDR3 reads TGCGCCAGCAGCCCACCGGGCTCCTACAATGAGCAGTTCTTC.

This chain joins TRBV5-1 and TRBJ1-4; no reliable D call. Germline V lookup: CDR1 SGHRS, CDR2 YFSETQ. The CDR3 totals 12 residues. V was shortened by 4 bases and J by 7 bases, with 8 bases between the two germline ends. CDR3 sequence (DNA): TGCGCCAGCAGCGCCGAGGCTGAAAAACTGTTTTTT. This gives the protein CASSAEAEKLFF.

This clonotype was recorded once. The chain recombines TRBV24-1 with TRBJ2-3, with a tentative D call TRBD2 (5 bases). Germline V lookup: CDR1 KGHDR, CDR2 SFDVKD. The CDR3 extends over 13 amino acids. V gave up 9 bases and J gave up 4 bases, with 13 bases separating them. This chain's CDR3 is CATRGAVPDTQYF. In DNA form, the CDR3 reads TGTGCCACCCGGGGTGCTGTCCCAGATACGCAGTATTTT.

This clonotype showed up just a few times. V usage is TRBV7-9 and J usage is TRBJ1-4; D gene unclear. The CDR3 has 13 residues. Germline loops: CDR1 SEHNR, CDR2 FQNEAQ (reference sequence). The V end lost 1 base, the J end lost 7 bases, and 7 bases lay between the germline ends. The CDR3 bases are TGTGCCAGCAGCTTAGGTTCGAGTGAAAAACTGTTTTTT. It encodes CASSLGSSEKLFF.

The chain has TRBV13 and TRBJ2-3; D uncertain. The length of the CDR3 is 13 residues. Germline CDR1 is PRHDT and CDR2 is FYEKMQ (reference sequence). The V gene lost 4 bases and the J gene lost 6 bases, with 11 bases spanning the gap. CDR3 bases: TGTGCCAGCAGCTCCCCCGACTTCGATACGCAGTATTTT. It codes for CASSSPDFDTQYF.

CDR3 residues: CASSPAGRDIQYF. The CDR3 DNA follows: TGCGCCAGCAGCCCCGCAGGGAGGGACATTCAGTACTTC. The chain combines TRBV5-1 with TRBJ2-4; 7 bases match TRBD2. After removal of 4 bases from V and 8 bases from J, the junction contained 6 bases not matched to a gene. Per germline, CDR1 SGHRS and CDR2 YFSETQ. The CDR3 totals 13 residues.

This sequence joins TRBV5-1 and TRBJ1-2; D perhaps matches TRBD1 (5 bases). V shed 4 bases and J shed 6 bases, with 19 bases lying between them. The CDR3 length is 15 residues. Germline values: CDR1 SGHRS, CDR2 YFSETQ. CDR3 protein: CASSPGVGPEDGYTF. In nucleotides, the CDR3 is TGCGCCAGCAGCCCGGGGGTAGGACCGGAGGATGGCTACACCTTC.

This clonotype was picked up a small number of times. The chain combines TRBV20-1 with TRBJ2-3; TRBD1 matches 10 bases. CDR1 DFQATT and CDR2 SNEGSKA come from the germline V gene (reference sequence). The CDR3 runs to 14 residues. Trimming removed 4 bases from V and 2 bases from J; junction bases left unmatched: 3. CDR3 sequence: CSATGTGATDTQYF. For the CDR3, the DNA is TGCAGTGCTACCGGGACAGGGGCCACAGATACGCAGTATTTT.

This clonotype was recorded a few times. The chain employs TRBV20-1 and TRBJ2-3; D is possibly TRBD2 (5 bases). The V end lost 3 bases, the J end lost 4 bases, and 14 bases lay between the germline ends. The CDR3 runs 14 residues. Germline V lookup: CDR1 DFQATT, CDR2 SNEGSKA (reference sequence). Here the CDR3 reads CSARPGFRPDTQYF. The CDR3 coding sequence is TGCAGTGCTAGGCCGGGATTTCGGCCAGATACGCAGTATTTT.

V usage is TRBV12-3 or TRBV12-4 and J usage is TRBJ1-5; 7 bases are shared with TRBD1. This CDR3 has 14 amino acids. Losses at the gene ends were 6 bases for V and 7 bases for J; bases not matched to a gene: 9. CDR3 region: CASSFTTGNQPQHF. CDR3 sequence (DNA): TGTGCCAGCAGCTTTACGACAGGGAACCAGCCCCAGCATTTT.